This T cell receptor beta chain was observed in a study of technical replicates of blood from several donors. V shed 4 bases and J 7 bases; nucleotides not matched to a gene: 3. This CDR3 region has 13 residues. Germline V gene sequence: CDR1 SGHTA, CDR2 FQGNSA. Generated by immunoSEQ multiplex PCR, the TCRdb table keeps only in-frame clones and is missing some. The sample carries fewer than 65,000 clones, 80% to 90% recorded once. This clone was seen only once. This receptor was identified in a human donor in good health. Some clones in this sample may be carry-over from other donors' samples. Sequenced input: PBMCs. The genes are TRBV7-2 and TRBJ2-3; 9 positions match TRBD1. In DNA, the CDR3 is TGTGCCAGCAGCTCGGACAGGGGAAATACGCAGTATTTT. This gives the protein CASSSDRGNTQYF.